This entry describes one T cell receptor beta chain. Its antigen target is currently unknown. No much larger clone exists at a distance of one base, and base qualities are not known. Library creation used the immunoSEQ multiplex PCR assay. The paper's data handling went like this. A statistical classification framework was built to diagnose cytomegalovirus status from the catalog of TCR beta chain sequences. Imported from immuneACCESS, the table was reduced by TCRdb to in-frame sequences with V and J called. These copies leave out some clones; in studies compared against another copy, an unresolved V gene accounts for under half, and the cause of the remainder is not known. Clone size and the V and J calls come from that table; the DNA yielded D and trimming. This sample is represented by approximately 99,000 clones; approximately 96% of them were singletons. The ten largest clones represent 0.67% of the sample.

This entry is derived from a study of cytomegalovirus exposure and HLA in healthy donors (dated by TCRdb to the late 2010s). For the wider study: The 666 repertoires of the first cohort and the 110 or so validation repertoires were produced on the same platform, according to a later analysis. The study was designed to test whether signatures of past pathogen exposure could be identified by cataloging public T cell receptors. A separate validation cohort of roughly 120 different subjects was used in addition to the roughly 670-subject first cohort. High-throughput TCR immunosequencing, statistical association of individual TCRs with disease status, and machine learning were combined to predict cytomegalovirus infection status. What the study reported, not specific to this receptor: According to the authors, the approach could potentially be generalized to other disease states and immunological phenotypes. All 110 or so repertoires were used to score co-occurrence in the validation cohort in a later analysis, because that analysis had no HLA typing for the cohort. Three of the identified cytomegalovirus-associated TCR beta chains were confirmed in vitro to be specific for cytomegalovirus antigens. In a later analysis, TCRs clustered in the first cohort were found to also tend to co-occur in the 100 to 150 validation repertoires, with approximately 95% of cluster scores above 0. The study listed 150 to 200 TCR beta chains as associated with cytomegalovirus. Most TCR sequences were observed very rarely across donors, whereas some public TCRs were present in many individuals. The classifier was reported to diagnose cytomegalovirus status with high specificity and sensitivity in both the original and validation cohorts.

Donors formed part of the validation cohort, which comprised 120 subjects and was distinct from the first cohort of 666 subjects. Taken from cysteine to phenylalanine, the CDR3 has 16 residues. The sequence is cut down to CDR3 DNA, 48 bases in frame from base 1. V is trimmed back by 1 base and J by 7 bases, and the junction contains 6 bases that no gene match accounts for. CDR1 and CDR2, looked up from the germline V gene, are SGHRS and YFSETQ. The sequence was obtained from a woman younger than 35 in good health and CMV-seronegative. The chain is assembled from TRBV5-1 and TRBJ1-6, and TRBD1 matches 9 of the central bases. Sequencing input: PBMCs. The nucleotide sequence is TGCGCCAGCAGCTTGATCCCCGGGACAGGGAATTCACCCCTCCACTTT. It translates as CASSLIPGTGNSPLHF.